This T cell receptor (beta chain) comes out of a study of shared clonotypes between healthy human individuals. CD45RO negativity and positive selection for CCR7 defined naive CD8 cells, a population that excluded terminally differentiated effector memory CD45RA+ cells. On this clone: The antigen is not known.

Trimming removed 4 bases from V and 7 bases from J; junction bases left unmatched: 14. CDR1 and CDR2 (germline): SGDLS, YYNGEE. CDR3 length: 16 residues. Study-level points and caveats: When naive CD4 clonotypes were compared across a handful of donors, around 5% were shared. Few donors limited the genetic and exposure-history diversity represented.

Authors' analysis steps: In the immunoSEQ data, sequences were junction-only and lacked quality scores, so filtering differed. TCRdb's table, derived via immunoSEQ multiplex PCR, lists solely in-frame clones and lacks some. V and J calls and clone size are copied from that table; D and trimming were computed from the DNA. The table shows hundreds of thousands of clones, with 85% to 95% occurring only once. This sequence joins TRBV9 and TRBJ2-7; 10 bases agree with TRBD2. The clonotype originates from a woman in her 30s in good health. Sample: naive CD8+ T cells sorted from blood. The DNA for the CDR3 is TGTGCCAGCAGCCCCCGGGCTAGCGGGAGCCGAGGGGAGCAGTACTTC. Amino acids: CASSPRASGSRGEQYF.